This T cell receptor beta chain was profiled in a study of tumor and adjacent non-tumor tissue in lung cancer. Study outcomes and limitations: Tumor repertoires had a smaller top 100 clone share than normal lung.

RNA was extracted from bulk tissue without any cell sorting. Between August and November 2014, newly diagnosed, chemotherapy-naive lung cancer patients underwent thoracic surgery in China. The library came from three nested PCR rounds adapted from ARM-PCR protocols. In TCRdb, the multiplex PCR reads were re-called with MiXCR into one record per CDR3 protein. The data hold approximately 100,000 distinct CDR3 sequences, with approximately 82% observed a single time. Comments on this clonotype: No antigen is known for it.

The germline gives CDR1 MNHEY, CDR2 SVGAGI. The CDR3 extends over 11 amino acids. The material sequenced was lung tumor tissue. The rearrangement links TRBV6-5 to TRBJ1-1, with 7 positions matching TRBD1. The sequence was obtained from a woman aged 55-69 years with non-small cell lung cancer. The CDR3 here is CTTTSGTVAFF. In DNA, the CDR3 is TGTACCACCACTTCCGGGACAGTAGCTTTCTTT.